This T cell receptor (beta chain) was identified in a study of T cells in localized non-small cell lung cancer. As concerns this clone: Antigen specificity is unknown.

Study-wide points: Detection in adjacent lung was observed for a median 57 of the top 100 tumor clones. The study sequenced only one region of the tumor. As a result, intratumor heterogeneity could not be excluded and remains possible. Uninvolved adjacent lung showed peak T cell clonality, exceeding tumor.

Assay: immunoSEQ multiplex PCR; the TCRdb copy retains only in-frame clones and omits some. The sample lists tens of thousands of clones; around four fifths were seen once. The ends lost 4 bases at V and 5 bases at J; junction bases unmatched: 15. The CDR3 is 18 amino acids. Germline CDR1 SGHNT, CDR2 YYREEE (reference sequence). Specimen: peripheral blood, collected before any cancer treatment. This sequence was found in a male donor aged 60 or over with stage II squamous cell lung carcinoma. The chain joins TRBV5-4 to TRBJ1-5; 10 bases fit TRBD1. The CDR3 sequence: CASSARPGTGDIDQPQHF. Here the CDR3 DNA reads TGTGCCAGCAGCGCGAGACCTGGGACAGGGGACATTGATCAGCCCCAGCATTTT. The full variable domain, completed using reference TRBV5-4 and TRBJ1-5, is ETGVTQSPTHLIKTRGQQVTLRCSSQSGHNTVSWYQQALGQGPQFIFQYYREEENGRGNFPPRFSGLQFPNYSSELNVNALELDDSALYLCASSARPGTGDIDQPQHFGDGTRLSIL.